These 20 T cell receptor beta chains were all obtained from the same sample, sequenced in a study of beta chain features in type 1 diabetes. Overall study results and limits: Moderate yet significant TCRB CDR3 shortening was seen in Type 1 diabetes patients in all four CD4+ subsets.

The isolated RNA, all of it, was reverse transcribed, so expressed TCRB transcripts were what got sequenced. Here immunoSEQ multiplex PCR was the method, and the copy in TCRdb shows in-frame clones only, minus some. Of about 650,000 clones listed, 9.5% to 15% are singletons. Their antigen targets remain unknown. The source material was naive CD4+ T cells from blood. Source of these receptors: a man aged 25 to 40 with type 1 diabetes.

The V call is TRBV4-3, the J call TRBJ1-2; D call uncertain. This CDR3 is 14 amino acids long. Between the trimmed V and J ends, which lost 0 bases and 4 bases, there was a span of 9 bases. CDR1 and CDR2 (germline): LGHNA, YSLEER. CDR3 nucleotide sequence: TGCGCCAGCAGCCAAGATAGGCACAGCTATGGCTACACCTTC. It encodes CASSQDRHSYGYTF.

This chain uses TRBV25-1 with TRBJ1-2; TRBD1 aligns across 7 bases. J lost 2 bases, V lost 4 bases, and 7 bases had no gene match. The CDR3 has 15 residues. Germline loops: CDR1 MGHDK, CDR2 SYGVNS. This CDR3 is CASSVPGGGNYGYTF. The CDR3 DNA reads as TGTGCCAGCAGTGTTCCAGGGGGAGGGAACTATGGCTACACCTTC.

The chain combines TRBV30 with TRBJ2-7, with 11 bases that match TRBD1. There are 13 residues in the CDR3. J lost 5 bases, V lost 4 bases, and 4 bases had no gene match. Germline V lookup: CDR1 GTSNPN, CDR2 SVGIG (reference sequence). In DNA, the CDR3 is TGTGCCTGGACCGGACAGGGGGCGCACGAGCAGTACTTC. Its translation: CAWTGQGAHEQYF.

CDR3 residues: CASSQDLGQGNEKLFF. CDR3 in DNA: TGCGCCAGCAGCCAAGATTTAGGGCAGGGGAATGAAAAACTGTTTTTT. This chain joins TRBV4-3 and TRBJ1-4, with D perhaps TRBD1 (6 bases). V was clipped by 0 bases and J by 5 bases, with 13 bases between them. The germline V gene has CDR1 LGHNA and CDR2 YSLEER. The CDR3 has 16 amino acids.

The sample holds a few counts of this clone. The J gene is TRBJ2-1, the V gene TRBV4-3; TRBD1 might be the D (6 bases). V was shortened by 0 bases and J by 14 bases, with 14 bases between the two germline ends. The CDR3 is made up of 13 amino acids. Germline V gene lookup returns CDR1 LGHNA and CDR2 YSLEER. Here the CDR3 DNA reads TGCGCCAGCAGCCAAGATCGAAGGACAGAAGAGTTCTTC. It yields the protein CASSQDRRTEEFF.

The CDR3 region is CASSLTGTSNQPQHF. The CDR3 coding sequence is TGTGCCAGCAGCTTAACCGGGACAAGCAATCAGCCCCAGCATTTT. The genes are TRBV7-2 and TRBJ1-5; D might be TRBD1 (6 bases). The length of the CDR3 is 15 residues. The germline V gene has CDR1 SGHTA and CDR2 FQGNSA. Trimming stripped 2 bases from V and 1 base from J, with 9 bases between.

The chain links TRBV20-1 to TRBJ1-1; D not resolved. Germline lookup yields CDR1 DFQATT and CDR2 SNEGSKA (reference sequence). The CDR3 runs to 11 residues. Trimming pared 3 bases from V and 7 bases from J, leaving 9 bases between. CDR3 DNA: TGCAGTGCTAGCCCCTATTATGAAGCTTTCTTT. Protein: CSASPYYEAFF.

This chain's CDR3 is CASSHDQFSNQPQHF. The CDR3 DNA follows: TGTGCCAGCAGCCATGATCAGTTCTCCAATCAGCCCCAGCATTTT. The chain is built from TRBV27 and TRBJ1-5, with no clear D. V dropped 6 bases and J dropped 3 bases, with 15 bases sitting between them. Germline V gives CDR1 MNHEY, CDR2 SMNVEV (reference sequence). This CDR3 has 15 amino acids.

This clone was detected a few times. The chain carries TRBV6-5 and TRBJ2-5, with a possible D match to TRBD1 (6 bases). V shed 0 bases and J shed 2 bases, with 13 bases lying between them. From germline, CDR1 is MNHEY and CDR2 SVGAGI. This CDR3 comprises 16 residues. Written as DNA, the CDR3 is TGTGCCAGCAGTTACTCGATAGGAGGACAGCAAGAGACCCAGTACTTC. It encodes CASSYSIGGQQETQYF.

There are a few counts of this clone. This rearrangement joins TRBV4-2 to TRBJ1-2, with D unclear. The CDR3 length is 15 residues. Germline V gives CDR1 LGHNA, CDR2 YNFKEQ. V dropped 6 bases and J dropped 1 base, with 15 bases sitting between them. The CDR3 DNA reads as TGTGCCAGCAGACCTGGGCCGACGGGTAACTATGGCTACACCTTC. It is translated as CASRPGPTGNYGYTF.

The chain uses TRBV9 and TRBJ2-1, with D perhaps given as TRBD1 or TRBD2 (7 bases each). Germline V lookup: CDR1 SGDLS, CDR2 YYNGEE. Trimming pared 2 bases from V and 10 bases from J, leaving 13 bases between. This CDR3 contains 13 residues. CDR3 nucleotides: TGTGCCAGCAGCGTCAGGGGGGGAGACGAGCAGTTCTTC. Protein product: CASSVRGGDEQFF.

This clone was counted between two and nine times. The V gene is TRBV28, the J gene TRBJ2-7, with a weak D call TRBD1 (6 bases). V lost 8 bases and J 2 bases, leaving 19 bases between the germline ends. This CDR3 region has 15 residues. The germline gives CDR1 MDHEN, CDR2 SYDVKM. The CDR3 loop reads CASRLSGRDTYEQYF. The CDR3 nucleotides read TGTGCCAGCCGTCTGTCGGGCCGGGACACCTACGAGCAGTACTTC.

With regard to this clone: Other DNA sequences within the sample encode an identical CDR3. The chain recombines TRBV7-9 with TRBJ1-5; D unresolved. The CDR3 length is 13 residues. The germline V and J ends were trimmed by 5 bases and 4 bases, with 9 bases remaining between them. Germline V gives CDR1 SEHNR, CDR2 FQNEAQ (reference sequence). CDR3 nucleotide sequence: TGTGCCAGCAGCGCGGACGGGAATCAGCCCCAGCATTTT. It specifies CASSADGNQPQHF.

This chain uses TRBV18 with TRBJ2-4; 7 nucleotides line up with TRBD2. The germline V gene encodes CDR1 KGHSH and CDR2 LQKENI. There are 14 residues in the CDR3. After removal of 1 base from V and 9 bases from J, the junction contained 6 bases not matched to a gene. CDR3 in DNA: TGTGCCAGCTCACCACGGGGAGGGGAGAGCATTCAGTACTTC. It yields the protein CASSPRGGESIQYF. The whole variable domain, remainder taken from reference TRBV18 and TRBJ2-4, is NAGVMQNPRHLVRRRGQEARLRCSPMKGHSHVYWYRQLPEEGLKFMVYLQKENIIDESGMPKERFSAEFPKEGPSILRIQQVVRGDSAAYFCASSPRGGESIQYFGAGTRLSVL.

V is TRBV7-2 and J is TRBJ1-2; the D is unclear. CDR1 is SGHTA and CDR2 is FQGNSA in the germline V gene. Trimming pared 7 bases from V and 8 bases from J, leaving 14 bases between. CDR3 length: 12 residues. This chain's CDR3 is CASTLGVEGYTF. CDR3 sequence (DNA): TGTGCCAGCACACTCGGGGTCGAGGGCTACACCTTC.

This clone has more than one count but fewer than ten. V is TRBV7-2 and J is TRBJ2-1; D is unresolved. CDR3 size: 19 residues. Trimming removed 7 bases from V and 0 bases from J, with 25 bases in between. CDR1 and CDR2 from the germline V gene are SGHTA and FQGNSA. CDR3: CASTQPSTSPKSSYNEQFF. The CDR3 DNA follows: TGTGCCAGCACTCAACCGTCCACGAGTCCGAAAAGCTCCTACAATGAGCAGTTCTTC.

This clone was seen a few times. CDR3 coding DNA: TGTGCCAGCAGCTCACGACTAGCGGGGGCCGGGGAGCTGTTTTTT. Amino acids: CASSSRLAGAGELFF. V usage is TRBV7-9 and J usage is TRBJ2-2; TRBD2 agrees at 12 bases. The CDR3 consists of 15 residues. V shed 4 bases, J shed 6 bases, and the junction held 3 bases outside the gene matches. Germline lookup yields CDR1 SEHNR and CDR2 FQNEAQ (reference sequence).

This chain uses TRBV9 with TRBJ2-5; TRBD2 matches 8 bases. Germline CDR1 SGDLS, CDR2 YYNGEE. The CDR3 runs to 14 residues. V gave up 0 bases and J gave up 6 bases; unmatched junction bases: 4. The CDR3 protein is CASSVEGLGKTQYF. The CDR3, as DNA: TGTGCCAGCAGCGTAGAGGGACTAGGGAAGACCCAGTACTTC.

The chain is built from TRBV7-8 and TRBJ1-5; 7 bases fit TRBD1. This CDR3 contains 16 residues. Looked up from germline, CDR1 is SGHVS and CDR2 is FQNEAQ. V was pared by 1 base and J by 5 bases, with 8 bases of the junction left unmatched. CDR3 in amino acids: CASSLGAGGEDQPQHF. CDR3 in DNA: TGTGCCAGCAGCTTAGGGGCAGGGGGAGAGGATCAGCCCCAGCATTTT.

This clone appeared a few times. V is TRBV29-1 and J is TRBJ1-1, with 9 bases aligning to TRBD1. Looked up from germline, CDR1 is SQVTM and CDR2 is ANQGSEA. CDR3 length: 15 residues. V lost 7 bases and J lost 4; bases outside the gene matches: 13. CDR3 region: CSAGGQQGARTEAFF. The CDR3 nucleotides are TGCAGCGCTGGGGGGCAACAGGGGGCGCGCACTGAAGCTTTCTTT.